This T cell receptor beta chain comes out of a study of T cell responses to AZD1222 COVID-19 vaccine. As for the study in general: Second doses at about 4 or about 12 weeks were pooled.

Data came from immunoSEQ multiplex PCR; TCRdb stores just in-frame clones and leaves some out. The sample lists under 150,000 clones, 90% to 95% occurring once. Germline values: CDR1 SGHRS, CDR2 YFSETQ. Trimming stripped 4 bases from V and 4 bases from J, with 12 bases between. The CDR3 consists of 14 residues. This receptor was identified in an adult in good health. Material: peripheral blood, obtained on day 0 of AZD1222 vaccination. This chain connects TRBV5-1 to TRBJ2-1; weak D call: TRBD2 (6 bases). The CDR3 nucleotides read TGCGCCAGCAGCGGGGGGACTGGATACAATGAGCAGTTCTTC. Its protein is CASSGGTGYNEQFF.